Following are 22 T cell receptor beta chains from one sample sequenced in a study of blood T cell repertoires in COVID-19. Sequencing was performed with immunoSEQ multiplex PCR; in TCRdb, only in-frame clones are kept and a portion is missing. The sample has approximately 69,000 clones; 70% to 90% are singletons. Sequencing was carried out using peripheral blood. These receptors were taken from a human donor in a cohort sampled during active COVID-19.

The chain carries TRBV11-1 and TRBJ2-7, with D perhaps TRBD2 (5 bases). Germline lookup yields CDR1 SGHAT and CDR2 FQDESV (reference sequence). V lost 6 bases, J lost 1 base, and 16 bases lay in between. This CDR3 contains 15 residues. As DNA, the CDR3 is TGTGCCAGCAGTTATCCGGGAACGAGGTCCTACGAGCAGTACTTC. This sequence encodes CASSYPGTRSYEQYF.

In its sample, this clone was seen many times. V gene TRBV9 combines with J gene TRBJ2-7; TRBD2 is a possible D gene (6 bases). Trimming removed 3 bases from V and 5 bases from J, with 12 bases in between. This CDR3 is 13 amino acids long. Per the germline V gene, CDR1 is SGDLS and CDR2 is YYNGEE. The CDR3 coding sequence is TGTGCCAGCAGCGCATTTGGGGAGGACGAGCAGTACTTC. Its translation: CASSAFGEDEQYF.

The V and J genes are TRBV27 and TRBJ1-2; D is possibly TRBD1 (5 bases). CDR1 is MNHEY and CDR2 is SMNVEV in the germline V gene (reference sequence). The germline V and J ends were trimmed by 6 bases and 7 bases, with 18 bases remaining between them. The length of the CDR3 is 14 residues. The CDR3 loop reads CASRMGGNYGGYTF. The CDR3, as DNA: TGTGCCAGCAGGATGGGGGGGAACTATGGTGGCTACACCTTC.

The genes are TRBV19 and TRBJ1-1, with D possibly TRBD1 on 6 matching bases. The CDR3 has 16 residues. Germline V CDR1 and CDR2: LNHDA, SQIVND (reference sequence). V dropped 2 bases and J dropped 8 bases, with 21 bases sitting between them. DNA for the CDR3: TGTGCCAGTAGTATAATAGGGGGGGGCTCAAGAACAGAAGCTTTCTTT. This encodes CASSIIGGGSRTEAFF.

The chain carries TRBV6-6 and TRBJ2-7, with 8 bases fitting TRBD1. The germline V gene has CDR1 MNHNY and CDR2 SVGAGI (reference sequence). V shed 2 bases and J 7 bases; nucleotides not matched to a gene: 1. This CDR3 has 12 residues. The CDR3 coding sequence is TGTGCCAGCAGTTACCAGGGGGCGGAGCAGTACTTC. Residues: CASSYQGAEQYF.

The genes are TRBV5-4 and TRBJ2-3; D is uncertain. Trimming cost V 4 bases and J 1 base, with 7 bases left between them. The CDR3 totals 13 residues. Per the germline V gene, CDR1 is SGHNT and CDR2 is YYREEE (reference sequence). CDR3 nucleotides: TGTGCCAGCAGCCCCGCGGGCACAGATACGCAGTATTTT. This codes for CASSPAGTDTQYF.

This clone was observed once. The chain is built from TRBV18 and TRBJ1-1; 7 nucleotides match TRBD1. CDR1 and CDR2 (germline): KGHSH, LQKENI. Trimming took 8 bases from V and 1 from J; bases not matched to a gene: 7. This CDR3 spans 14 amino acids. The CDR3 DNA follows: TGTGCCAGCCAGGGGGAGTTGACGAACACTGAAGCTTTCTTT. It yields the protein CASQGELTNTEAFF.

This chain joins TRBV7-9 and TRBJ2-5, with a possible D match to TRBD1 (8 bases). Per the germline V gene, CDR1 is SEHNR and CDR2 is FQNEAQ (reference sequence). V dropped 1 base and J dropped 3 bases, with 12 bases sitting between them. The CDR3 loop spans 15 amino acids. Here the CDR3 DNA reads TGTGCCAGCAGCTTAGGAACAGGGGGGGAAGAGACCCAGTACTTC. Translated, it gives CASSLGTGGEETQYF.

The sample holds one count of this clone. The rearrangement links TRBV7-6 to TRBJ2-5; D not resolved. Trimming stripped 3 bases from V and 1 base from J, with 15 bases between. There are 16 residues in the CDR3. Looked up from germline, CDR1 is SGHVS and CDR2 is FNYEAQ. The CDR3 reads CASSLFGGPSQETQYF. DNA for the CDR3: TGTGCCAGCAGCTTGTTCGGCGGTCCGAGCCAAGAGACCCAGTACTTC. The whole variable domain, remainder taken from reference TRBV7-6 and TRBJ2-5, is GAGVSQSPRYKVTKRGQDVALRCDPISGHVSLYWYRQALGQGPEFLTYFNYEAQQDKSGLPNDRFSAERPEGSISTLTIQRTEQRDSAMYRCASSLFGGPSQETQYFGPGTRLLVL.

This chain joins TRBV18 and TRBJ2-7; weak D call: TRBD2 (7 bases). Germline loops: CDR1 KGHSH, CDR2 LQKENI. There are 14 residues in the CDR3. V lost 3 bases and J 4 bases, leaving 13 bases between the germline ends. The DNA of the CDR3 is TGTGCCAGCTCACCCCAAGGGGGGGGGTACGAGCAGTACTTC. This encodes CASSPQGGGYEQYF.

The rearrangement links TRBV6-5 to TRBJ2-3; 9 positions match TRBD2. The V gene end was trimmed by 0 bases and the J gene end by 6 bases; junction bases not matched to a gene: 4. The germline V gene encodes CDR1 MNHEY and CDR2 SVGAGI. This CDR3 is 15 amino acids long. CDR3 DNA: TGTGCCAGCAGTTACTCCGCGGGGGGGTGGGATACGCAGTATTTT. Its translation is CASSYSAGGWDTQYF.

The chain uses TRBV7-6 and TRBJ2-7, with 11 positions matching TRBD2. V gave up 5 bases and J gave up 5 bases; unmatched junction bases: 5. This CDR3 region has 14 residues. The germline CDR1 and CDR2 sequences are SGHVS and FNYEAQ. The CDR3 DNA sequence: TGTGCCAGCAGCCCTAGACTAGCGGGGAACGAGCAGTACTTC. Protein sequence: CASSPRLAGNEQYF.

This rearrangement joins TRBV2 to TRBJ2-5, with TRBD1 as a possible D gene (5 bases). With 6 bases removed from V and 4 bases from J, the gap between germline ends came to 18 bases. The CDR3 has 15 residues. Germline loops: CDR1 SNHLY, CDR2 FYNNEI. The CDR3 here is CASSRSGLAAETQYF. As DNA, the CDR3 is TGTGCCAGCAGCAGGTCAGGGTTGGCAGCAGAGACCCAGTACTTC.

CDR3 residues: CASSLNTGNTEAFF. CDR3 DNA sequence: TGCGCCAGCAGCTTGAATACCGGTAACACTGAAGCTTTCTTT. The chain uses TRBV5-1 and TRBJ1-1, with D uncertain. Trimming pared 1 base from V and 2 bases from J, leaving 9 bases between. In germline, CDR1 is SGHRS, CDR2 YFSETQ. This CDR3 comprises 14 residues.

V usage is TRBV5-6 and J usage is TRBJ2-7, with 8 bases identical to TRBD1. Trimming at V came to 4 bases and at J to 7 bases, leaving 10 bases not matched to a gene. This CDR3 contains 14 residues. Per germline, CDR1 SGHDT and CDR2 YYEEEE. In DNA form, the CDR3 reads TGTGCCAGCAGCACCGGACAGGGACAGAGTGAGCAGTACTTC. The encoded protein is CASSTGQGQSEQYF.

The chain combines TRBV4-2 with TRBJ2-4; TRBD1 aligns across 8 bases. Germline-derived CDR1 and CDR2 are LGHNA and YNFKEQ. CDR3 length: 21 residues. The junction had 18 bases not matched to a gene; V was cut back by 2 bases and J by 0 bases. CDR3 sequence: CASSQTTGQGTTIIAKNIQYF. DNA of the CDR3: TGTGCCAGCAGCCAAACTACAGGACAGGGAACAACGATTATAGCCAAAAACATTCAGTACTTC.

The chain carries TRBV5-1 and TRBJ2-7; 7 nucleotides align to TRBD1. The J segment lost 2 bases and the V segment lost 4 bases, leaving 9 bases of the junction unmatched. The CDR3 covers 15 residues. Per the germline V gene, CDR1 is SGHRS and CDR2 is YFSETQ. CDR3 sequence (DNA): TGCGCCAGCAGCAATCCGGGACAGCTCACCTACGAGCAGTACTTC. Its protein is CASSNPGQLTYEQYF.

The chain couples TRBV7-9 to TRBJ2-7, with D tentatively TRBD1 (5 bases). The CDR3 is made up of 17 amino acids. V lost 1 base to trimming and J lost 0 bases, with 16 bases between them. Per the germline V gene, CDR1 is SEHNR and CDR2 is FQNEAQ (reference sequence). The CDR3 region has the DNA TGTGCCAGCAGCTTAGGGCCTTTAGGGGCGAGCTCCTACGAGCAGTACTTC. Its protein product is CASSLGPLGASSYEQYF.

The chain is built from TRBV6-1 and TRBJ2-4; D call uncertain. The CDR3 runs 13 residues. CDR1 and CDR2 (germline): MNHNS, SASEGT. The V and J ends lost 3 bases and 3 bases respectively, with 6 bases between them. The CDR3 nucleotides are TGTGCCAGCAGTGACAGGTACAAAAACATTCAGTACTTC. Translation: CASSDRYKNIQYF.

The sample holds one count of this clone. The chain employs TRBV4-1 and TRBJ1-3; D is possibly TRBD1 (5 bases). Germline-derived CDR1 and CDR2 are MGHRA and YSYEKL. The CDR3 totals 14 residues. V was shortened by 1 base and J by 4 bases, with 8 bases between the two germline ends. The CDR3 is CASSQAGSGNTIYF. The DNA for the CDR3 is TGCGCCAGCAGCCAAGCAGGGTCGGGAAACACCATATATTTT.

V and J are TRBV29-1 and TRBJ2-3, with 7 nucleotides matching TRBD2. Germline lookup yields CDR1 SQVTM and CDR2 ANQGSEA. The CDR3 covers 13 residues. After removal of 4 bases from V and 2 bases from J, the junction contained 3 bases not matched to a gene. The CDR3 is CSVVGGFTDTQYF. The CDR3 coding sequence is TGCAGCGTTGTCGGGGGGTTCACAGATACGCAGTATTTT.

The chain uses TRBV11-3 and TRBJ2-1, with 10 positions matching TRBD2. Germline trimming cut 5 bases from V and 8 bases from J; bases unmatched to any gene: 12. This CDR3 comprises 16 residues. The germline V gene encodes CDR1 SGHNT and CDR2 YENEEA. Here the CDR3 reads CASSQGGSGGSYEQFF. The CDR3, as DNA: TGTGCCAGCAGCCAAGGGGGTAGCGGGGGGTCATATGAGCAGTTCTTC.